A single sample is the source of the 30 T cell receptor beta chains below, sequenced in a study of OX40 agonist ivuxolimab in advanced cancers. The method was immunoSEQ multiplex PCR; TCRdb's version includes in-frame clones alone and lacks a portion of them. The data contain around 50,000 clones, around 74% of them singletons. The sample here was CD4+ or CD8+ T cells sorted from blood, taken in a trial of the OX40 agonist ivuxolimab. The receptor set was obtained from an adult with an advanced solid tumor such as melanoma, head and neck, liver or kidney cancer.

The chain combines TRBV18 with TRBJ1-5, with 7 bases matching TRBD1. The J segment lost 3 bases and the V segment lost 6 bases, leaving 5 bases of the junction unmatched. Germline V gene lookup returns CDR1 KGHSH and CDR2 LQKENI. The CDR3 is 14 residues long. The CDR3 DNA is TGTGCCAGCTCCACGACAGGGCCCAATCAGCCCCAGCATTTT. It codes for CASSTTGPNQPQHF.

The chain links TRBV9 to TRBJ1-3, with 9 bases identical to TRBD1. The ends lost 3 bases at V and 1 base at J; junction bases unmatched: 5. From germline, CDR1 is SGDLS and CDR2 YYNGEE. CDR3 size: 16 residues. Written as DNA, the CDR3 is TGTGCCAGCAGCGCCGGACAGGGGAGGTCTGGAAACACCATATATTTT. Residues: CASSAGQGRSGNTIYF.

The V call is TRBV2, the J call TRBJ1-6, with 10 bases lining up with TRBD1. V was clipped by 6 bases and J by 13 bases; unmatched bases: 9. CDR3 length: 14 residues. CDR1 and CDR2 from the germline V gene are SNHLY and FYNNEI. CDR3 loop: CASSDRQGARPLHF. CDR3 coding DNA: TGTGCCAGCAGCGACCGACAGGGGGCGAGGCCCCTCCACTTT.

As concerns this clone: At one boundary the junction diverges from the germline segment, which might be a read error. The CDR3 bases are TGTGCCAGCAGCTCTCTCGGTTGGAACACTGAAGCCTTCTTT. It yields the protein CASSSLGWNTEAFF. The chain has TRBV6-1 and TRBJ1-1; D unclear. Germline V gene data show CDR1 as MNHNS and CDR2 as SASEGT. There are 14 residues in the CDR3.

The chain links TRBV18 to TRBJ2-7; the match to TRBD1 covers 7 bases. This CDR3 spans 15 amino acids. Looked up from germline, CDR1 is KGHSH and CDR2 is LQKENI. V shed 2 bases and J 0 bases; nucleotides not matched to a gene: 4. The CDR3 region is CASSPIRDSSYEQYF. CDR3 DNA sequence: TGTGCCAGCTCACCAATCCGGGACAGCTCCTACGAGCAGTACTTC.

In its sample, this clone was seen once. The V and J genes are TRBV7-6 and TRBJ1-3; no reliable D call. There are 14 residues in the CDR3. V lost 4 bases to trimming and J lost 4 bases, with 11 bases between them. Germline CDR1 is SGHVS and CDR2 is FNYEAQ. The CDR3 DNA reads as TGTGCCAGCAGCTCCGCTGAGACCGGAAACACCATATATTTT. It encodes CASSSAETGNTIYF.

V gene TRBV21-1 combines with J gene TRBJ1-5. TRBV21-1 represents a pseudogene. The CDR3 is 15 amino acids. The CDR3: CASSPRTPSDQPQHF. Here the CDR3 DNA reads TGTGCCAGCAGCCCCCGGACCCCTTCGGATCAGCCCCAGCATTTT.

This clone appeared a single time. The chain carries TRBV7-2 and TRBJ2-3; maybe TRBD2 (7 bases). The germline V gene has CDR1 SGHTA and CDR2 FQGNSA. The CDR3 contains 17 residues. V lost 6 bases and J 0 bases, leaving 19 bases between the germline ends. The CDR3 protein is CASSPGRGGASTDTQYF. CDR3 nucleotide sequence: TGTGCCAGCAGTCCCGGTAGGGGGGGCGCTAGCACAGATACGCAGTATTTT. Together with reference TRBV7-2 and TRBJ2-3, the CDR3 gives the full variable domain: GAGVSQSPSNKVTEKGKDVELRCDPISGHTALYWYRQSLGQGLEFLIYFQGNSAPDKSGLPSDRFSAERTGGSVSTLTIQRTQQEDSAVYLCASSPGRGGASTDTQYFGPGTRLTVL.

The chain uses TRBV5-8 and TRBJ1-5; D is possibly TRBD1 (6 bases). CDR1 is SGHTS and CDR2 is YDEGEE in the germline V gene. V dropped 4 bases and J dropped 2 bases, with 25 bases sitting between them. The length of the CDR3 is 19 residues. CDR3 bases: TGTGCCAGCAGCAAGAGGGGGGCAAGGCGTTGGGGAGGCAATCAGCCCCAGCATTTT. It codes for CASSKRGARRWGGNQPQHF. Full variable domain (rest looked up from reference TRBV5-8 and TRBJ1-5): EAGVTQSPTHLIKTRGQQATLRCSPISGHTSVYWYQQALGLGLQFLLWYDEGEERNRGNFPPRFSGRQFPNYSSELNVNALELEDSALYLCASSKRGARRWGGNQPQHFGDGTRLSIL.

The rearrangement joins TRBV29-1 to TRBJ1-4; D uncertain. V shed 3 bases and J shed 7 bases, with 12 bases lying between them. Germline CDR1 reads SQVTM; CDR2 reads ANQGSEA. The CDR3 is 13 residues long. The CDR3 protein is CSVDGGPSEKLFF. In nucleotides, the CDR3 is TGCAGCGTTGATGGCGGGCCTAGTGAAAAACTGTTTTTT.

This chain uses TRBV28 with TRBJ1-4, with D possibly TRBD1 on 6 matching bases. This CDR3 contains 15 residues. Germline values: CDR1 MDHEN, CDR2 SYDVKM. V was cut by 3 bases and J by 6 bases, with 14 bases left in between. CDR3 loop: CASSFVAGEHEKLFF. The DNA for the CDR3 is TGTGCCAGCAGTTTTGTGGCAGGGGAGCATGAAAAACTGTTTTTT.

The chain has TRBV4-3 and TRBJ2-7; TRBD2 matches at 12 bases. This CDR3 is 18 amino acids long. With 8 bases clipped from V and 7 bases from J, the junction kept 21 bases outside the gene matches. Germline V CDR1 and CDR2: LGHNA, YSLEER. CDR3 coding DNA: TGCGCCAGCTCCCCCAGGGAAAGGTCTAGCGGGGGGGCGTTGGAGCAGTACTTC. It translates to CASSPRERSSGGALEQYF.

The chain employs TRBV6-5 and TRBJ2-2, with D hard to call. The CDR3 is 14 amino acids. CDR1 is MNHEY and CDR2 is SVGAGI in the germline V gene. V was cut by 5 bases and J by 4 bases, with 11 bases left in between. CDR3 amino acids: CASSPRVGTGELFF. CDR3 DNA: TGTGCCAGCAGTCCTAGGGTAGGCACCGGGGAGCTGTTTTTT.

This clone was observed a single time. The chain employs TRBV7-8 and TRBJ2-7; no reliable D call. The germline V gene encodes CDR1 SGHVS and CDR2 FQNEAQ. Between the trimmed V and J ends, which lost 0 bases and 2 bases, there was a span of 2 bases. The CDR3 contains 12 residues. The CDR3 is CASSLAAYEQYF. In nucleotides, the CDR3 is TGTGCCAGCAGCTTAGCAGCCTACGAGCAGTACTTC. Full variable domain (remainder filled in from reference TRBV7-8 and TRBJ2-7): GAGVSQSPRYKVAKRGQDVALRCDPISGHVSLFWYQQALGQGPEFLTYFQNEAQLDKSGLPSDRFFAERPEGSVSTLKIQRTQQEDSAVYLCASSLAAYEQYFGPGTRLTVT.

The rearrangement links TRBV5-1 to TRBJ2-5; TRBD1 matches at 8 bases. V shed 4 bases, J shed 5 bases, and the junction held 7 bases outside the gene matches. Germline CDR1 SGHRS, CDR2 YFSETQ. CDR3 length: 14 amino acids. In nucleotides, the CDR3 is TGCGCCAGCAGCCAGGACAGGGCAGGGGAGACCCAGTACTTC. Translated: CASSQDRAGETQYF.

The chain links TRBV5-4 to TRBJ2-7; 8 positions match TRBD1. The V and J ends lost 8 bases and 3 bases, in that order; junction bases with no gene match: 10. The CDR3 contains 14 residues. From germline, CDR1 is SGHNT and CDR2 YYREEE (reference sequence). CDR3 residues: CASSNRDRYYEQYF. For the CDR3, the DNA is TGTGCCAGTAGCAACCGGGACAGGTACTACGAGCAGTACTTC. Full variable domain (rest looked up from reference TRBV5-4 and TRBJ2-7): ETGVTQSPTHLIKTRGQQVTLRCSSQSGHNTVSWYQQALGQGPQFIFQYYREEENGRGNFPPRFSGLQFPNYSSELNVNALELDDSALYLCASSNRDRYYEQYFGPGTRLTVT.

This clone appeared once. The CDR3 coding sequence is TGCGCCAGCTCCAGAGACAGGGGAGAGACCCAGTACTTC. This translates into CASSRDRGETQYF. V usage is TRBV10-1 and J usage is TRBJ2-5; TRBD1 matches 8 bases. V was pared by 8 bases and J by 4 bases, with 6 bases of the junction left unmatched. Germline-derived CDR1 and CDR2 are WNHNN and SYGVQD (reference sequence). The CDR3 consists of 13 residues.

The chain uses TRBV6-7 and TRBJ1-1, with D perhaps TRBD1 (5 bases). TRBV6-7 has ORF status, its function being uncertain. This CDR3 contains 15 residues. Trimming left V 2 bases short and J 5 bases short, with 15 bases between. CDR3 bases: TGTGCCAGCAGTTACCTCCGGACCGGGGGGACTGAAGCTTTCTTT. It encodes CASSYLRTGGTEAFF.

The CDR3 nucleotides read TGTGCCAGCAGTCCCAGGGAGCAAGAGACCCAGTACTTC. This translates into CASSPREQETQYF. The J gene is TRBJ2-5, the V gene TRBV27, with D possibly being TRBD1 or TRBD2 (5 bases each). Per germline, CDR1 MNHEY and CDR2 SMNVEV (reference sequence). Trimming stripped 5 bases from V and 2 bases from J, with 9 bases between. The CDR3 runs to 13 residues.

J is TRBJ2-2 and V is TRBV2; D might be TRBD2 (5 bases). This CDR3 has 13 residues. Trimming left V 7 bases short and J 6 bases short, with 12 bases between. Germline assignment: CDR1 SNHLY and CDR2 FYNNEI. The CDR3 region has the DNA TGTGCCAGCAACGGGGTTCCGGCCGGGGAGCTGTTTTTT. Protein: CASNGVPAGELFF.

The chain uses TRBV9 and TRBJ2-2; D is unclear. The length of the CDR3 is 14 residues. V gave up 0 bases and J gave up 4 bases, with 7 bases separating them. The germline V gene has CDR1 SGDLS and CDR2 YYNGEE. CDR3 DNA sequence: TGTGCCAGCAGCGTAGTGGGCACCACCGGGGAGCTGTTTTTT. Translation gives CASSVVGTTGELFF.

This chain uses TRBV6-6 with TRBJ1-1, with D uncertain. Deletions cut 2 bases from V and 3 bases from J, with 10 bases between. The CDR3 extends over 14 amino acids. In germline, CDR1 is MNHNY, CDR2 SVGAGI (reference sequence). The DNA for the CDR3 is TGTGCCAGCAGTTACCGGCCCTTACACACTGAAGCTTTCTTT. Its translation: CASSYRPLHTEAFF.

The rearrangement uses TRBV7-8 and TRBJ2-3; no clear D gene. The V and J ends lost 5 bases and 4 bases respectively, with 10 bases between them. This CDR3 is 13 amino acids long. The germline CDR1 and CDR2 sequences are SGHVS and FQNEAQ. CDR3 nucleotides: TGTGCCAGCAGCCCGCCTCGGGCAGATACGCAGTATTTT. Translating it yields CASSPPRADTQYF.

This clone is medium-sized within its sample. The chain combines TRBV6-5 with TRBJ1-4, with D possibly TRBD1 on 6 matching bases. In germline, CDR1 is MNHEY, CDR2 SVGAGI. The CDR3 runs 15 residues. V was cut by 6 bases and J by 2 bases, with 13 bases left in between. The CDR3 spells CASRRQGRTNEKLFF. CDR3 bases: TGTGCCAGCAGACGCCAGGGGCGGACTAATGAAAAACTGTTTTTT.

The chain is built from TRBV5-1 and TRBJ2-5; no reliable D call. CDR3 length: 12 amino acids. V shed 0 bases and J shed 5 bases, with 5 bases lying between them. Germline V gene sequence: CDR1 SGHRS, CDR2 YFSETQ. The CDR3 is CASSLAVETQYF. The CDR3 DNA reads TGCGCCAGCAGCTTGGCCGTGGAGACCCAGTACTTC.

The V and J genes are TRBV5-4 and TRBJ1-2; no definite D call. CDR1 is SGHNT and CDR2 is YYREEE in the germline V gene (reference sequence). With 4 bases removed from V and 4 bases from J, the gap between germline ends came to 14 bases. The CDR3 has 14 residues. DNA for the CDR3: TGTGCCAGCAGCGTTAATACCTCCCCCTATGGCTACACCTTC. It codes for CASSVNTSPYGYTF.

J is TRBJ2-2 and V is TRBV7-8; D is unclear. Trimming took off 3 bases at V and 7 bases at J, with 12 bases between the two ends. The CDR3 contains 14 residues. The germline CDR1 and CDR2 sequences are SGHVS and FQNEAQ. The DNA for the CDR3 is TGTGCCAGCAGCTTTAGTCCCCCCCTCGGGGAGCTGTTTTTT. Protein product: CASSFSPPLGELFF.

The chain employs TRBV18 and TRBJ1-4; D is unresolved. Deletions cut 1 base from V and 4 bases from J, with 4 bases between. Germline loops: CDR1 KGHSH, CDR2 LQKENI. This CDR3 is 13 amino acids long. The CDR3 nucleotides are TGTGCCAGCTCACCACTCCGTAATGAAAAACTGTTTTTT. Encoded protein: CASSPLRNEKLFF.

This rearrangement joins TRBV4-1 to TRBJ1-1; TRBD1 matches 8 bases. This CDR3 comprises 13 residues. Germline assignment: CDR1 MGHRA and CDR2 YSYEKL. Unmatched junction bases numbered 6, after V lost 8 bases and J lost 4 bases. The CDR3 is CASARGLGTEAFF. CDR3 nucleotide sequence: TGCGCCAGCGCCAGGGGGCTGGGCACTGAAGCTTTCTTT.

The table lists this clone with a count of one. The V and J genes are TRBV5-6 and TRBJ2-7, with D possibly being TRBD2 (5 bases). V dropped 4 bases and J dropped 3 bases, with 11 bases sitting between them. CDR1 and CDR2 from the germline V gene are SGHDT and YYEEEE. The CDR3 is 13 amino acids. The CDR3 region has the DNA TGTGCCAGCAGCGGAGGACTCGGCTACGAGCAGTACTTC. Amino acid sequence: CASSGGLGYEQYF.